The 25 T cell receptor beta chains listed next were all sequenced from one sample in a study of response to subunit inactivated influenza vaccine. TCRdb ran MiXCR on the RT-PCR reads and lists one entry per CDR3 protein. Found here are around 470,000 distinct CDR3 sequences, approximately 7.7% of them singletons; the top ten hold under 15%. The sample here was PBMCs from blood, taken roughly 24 months after vaccination. The receptors shown here come from a man aged 45 to 75 who received an inactivated influenza vaccine.

This clonotype was seen ten or more times. CDR3 DNA: TGTGCCAGCAGCTTAGGGACAGGGAGACGCACTGAAGCTTTCTTT. Protein sequence: CASSLGTGRRTEAFF. V usage is TRBV7-2 and J usage is TRBJ1-1; 8 bases are shared with TRBD1. Germline V gives CDR1 SGHTA, CDR2 FQGNSA. The CDR3 is 15 residues long. The trim removed 1 base at V and 4 bases at J, leaving 5 bases unmatched. Variable domain in full (rest from reference TRBV7-2 and TRBJ1-1): GAGVSQSPSNKVTEKGKDVELRCDPISGHTALYWYRQSLGQGLEFLIYFQGNSAPDKSGLPSDRFSAERTGGSVSTLTIQRTQQEDSAVYLCASSLGTGRRTEAFFGQGTRLTVV.

In its sample, this clonotype was seen many times. This chain connects TRBV10-3 to TRBJ1-3; D is unclear. Germline V gene data show CDR1 as ENHRY and CDR2 as SYGVKD. V lost 7 bases to trimming and J lost 0 bases, with 10 bases between them. The CDR3 spans 14 residues. CDR3 DNA sequence: TGTGCCATCACTCCCCGGGACTCTGGAAACACCATATATTTT. Its translation is CAITPRDSGNTIYF.

This clonotype was seen ten or more times. The chain has TRBV5-1 and TRBJ1-1, with no clear D. The CDR3 extends over 14 amino acids. The V and J ends lost 7 bases and 1 base respectively, with 14 bases between them. Germline loops: CDR1 SGHRS, CDR2 YFSETQ. Here the CDR3 reads CASHPDGSNTEAFF. DNA of the CDR3: TGCGCCAGCCATCCGGACGGTTCGAACACTGAAGCTTTCTTT.

This clonotype was seen a handful of times. The J gene is TRBJ2-2, the V gene TRBV5-5; no reliable D call. This CDR3 comprises 16 residues. V was shortened by 7 bases and J by 0 bases, with 16 bases between the two germline ends. Germline loops: CDR1 SGHKS, CDR2 YYEKEE (reference sequence). CDR3 amino acids: CASHAIGFANTGELFF. The CDR3 bases are TGTGCCAGCCATGCGATCGGGTTCGCGAACACCGGGGAGCTGTTTTTT.

This clonotype was observed many times. The rearrangement uses TRBV15 and TRBJ1-1; no clear D. Trimming left V 1 base short and J 0 bases short, with 18 bases between. Germline values: CDR1 LNHNV, CDR2 YYDKDF (reference sequence). This CDR3 contains 18 residues. CDR3 DNA sequence: TGTGCCACCAGCAGAGGTTGGGATTGGGAGGGTATGAACACTGAAGCTTTCTTT. The encoded protein is CATSRGWDWEGMNTEAFF.

This clonotype occurred many times. The chain's CDR3 is CASNDRAPETQYF. The CDR3, as DNA: TGTGCCAGCAATGACAGGGCGCCAGAGACCCAGTACTTC. The chain couples TRBV6-2 or TRBV6-3 to TRBJ2-5, with 7 bases matching TRBD1. The CDR3 is made up of 13 amino acids. Germline CDR1 reads MNHEY; CDR2 reads SVGEGT. V trimming: 7 bases; J trimming: 4 bases; junction bases outside the gene matches: 6.

This clonotype was counted only a few times. This rearrangement joins TRBV4-2 to TRBJ1-2; 7 bases agree with TRBD1. Germline CDR1 is LGHNA and CDR2 is YNFKEQ. The length of the CDR3 is 15 residues. J lost 3 bases, V lost 0 bases, and 4 bases had no gene match. CDR3 loop: CASSQEGGAYYGYTF. The CDR3 nucleotides are TGTGCCAGCAGCCAAGAAGGGGGCGCTTACTATGGCTACACCTTC.

This clonotype was counted a few times. It is unclear where the CDR3 begins or ends on the DNA, so no DNA is shown, and the CDR3 is as TCRdb lists it. This sequence joins TRBV5-1 and TRBJ2-2; the table's D call of TRBD1 was not tested on the DNA. Ends included, the CDR3 has 16 residues. Germline lookup yields CDR1 SGHRS and CDR2 YFSETQ. The CDR3: CASSWEPGRRAGELFF.

This clonotype has only a few counts. The V and J genes are TRBV7-2 and TRBJ2-7; 8 bases align to TRBD1. CDR1 SGHTA and CDR2 FQGNSA come from the germline V gene. J lost 6 bases, V lost 1 base, and 8 bases had no gene match. The CDR3 extends over 15 amino acids. The CDR3 nucleotides are TGTGCCAGCAGCTTAGTCCACGGGACAGGTGGCGAGCAGTACTTC. It is translated as CASSLVHGTGGEQYF.

The gene calls are TRBV25-1 and TRBJ2-7; D perhaps matches TRBD1 (5 bases). CDR1 is MGHDK, CDR2 SYGVNS, per germline. The CDR3 length is 11 residues. The V end lost 7 bases, the J end lost 4 bases, and 8 bases lay between the germline ends. CDR3 sequence reads: CASKKGYEQYF. CDR3 nucleotide sequence: TGTGCCAGCAAAAAGGGGTACGAGCAGTACTTC.

The chain combines TRBV30 with TRBJ2-3, with 9 bases aligning to TRBD2. The CDR3 length is 14 residues. After removal of 2 bases from V and 4 bases from J, the junction contained 4 bases not matched to a gene. Germline lookup yields CDR1 GTSNPN and CDR2 SVGIG (reference sequence). CDR3 nucleotide sequence: TGTGCCTGGAGTTTGACTAGCGGAGCAGATACGCAGTATTTT. It yields the protein CAWSLTSGADTQYF.

This clonotype was seen only once. The chain joins TRBV18 to TRBJ1-1; 8 positions agree with TRBD1. The CDR3 is made up of 14 amino acids. The ends lost 5 bases at V and 3 bases at J; junction bases unmatched: 5. Germline V CDR1 and CDR2: KGHSH, LQKENI. The CDR3 reads CASSGMTGDTEAFF. In DNA, the CDR3 is TGTGCCAGCTCAGGTATGACAGGGGACACTGAAGCTTTCTTT.

This clonotype was recorded a few times. The chain has TRBV21-1 and TRBJ2-7; the DNA was not used to check the table's D call, TRBD1. TRBV21-1 represents a pseudogene. CDR3 length: 16 residues. The CDR3 DNA is TGTGCCAGCAGCAAGCGGGGGACAGGGATGTCCTACGAGCAGTACTTC. As protein: CASSKRGTGMSYEQYF.

This clonotype was recorded at least ten times. Here the CDR3 DNA reads TGCAGTGCCGACGAGACAGGGGGGAATTACGAGCAGTACTTC. This codes for CSADETGGNYEQYF. This chain uses TRBV20-1 with TRBJ2-7; 9 nucleotides line up with TRBD1. V lost 6 bases to trimming and J lost 4 bases; unmatched junction nucleotides: 10. Germline loops: CDR1 DFQATT, CDR2 SNEGSKA (reference sequence). This CDR3 comprises 14 residues.

The V gene is TRBV20-1, the J gene TRBJ2-3; 12 nucleotides line up with TRBD2. Trimming cost V 0 bases and J 7 bases; bases outside gene matches: 11. There are 17 residues in the CDR3. The germline CDR1 and CDR2 sequences are DFQATT and SNEGSKA (reference sequence). The CDR3 DNA reads TGCAGTGCTAGAGATCGTAGTCTAGCGGGAGGGCCGTATACGCAGTATTTT. Translated: CSARDRSLAGGPYTQYF.

There are a few counts of this clonotype. The V call is TRBV12-3 or TRBV12-4, the J call TRBJ2-2, with a tentative D call TRBD2 (6 bases). The CDR3 sequence is 16 residues long. The V end lost 1 base, the J end lost 3 bases, and 12 bases lay between the germline ends. The CDR3 region is CASSLVGLAYTGELFF. The CDR3, as DNA: TGTGCCAGCAGTTTAGTCGGCCTAGCGTACACCGGGGAGCTGTTTTTT.

The sample holds many counts of this clonotype. J is TRBJ2-7 and V is TRBV4-2, with a possible D match to TRBD1 (6 bases). Germline V gene data show CDR1 as LGHNA and CDR2 as YNFKEQ. V was trimmed by 1 base and J by 3 bases, leaving 16 bases between them. CDR3 size: 16 residues. The CDR3 DNA reads TGTGCCAGCAGCCAAGGGTCCGCGGACAGTTACTACGAGCAGTACTTC. This encodes CASSQGSADSYYEQYF.

V and J are TRBV3-1 and TRBJ2-7; D perhaps matches TRBD2 (5 bases). The CDR3 is 14 residues long. Germline V gene sequence: CDR1 LGHDT, CDR2 YNNKEL (reference sequence). The V gene lost 0 bases and the J gene lost 4 bases, with 10 bases spanning the gap. CDR3 nucleotide sequence: TGTGCCAGCAGCCAAGATCCCCGGGGATACGAGCAGTACTTC. Protein sequence: CASSQDPRGYEQYF.

This clonotype has only a few counts. The CDR3 here is CASSWGQGSSYNEQFF. The CDR3 bases are TGCGCCAGCAGCTGGGGACAGGGATCGTCGTACAATGAGCAGTTCTTC. The chain recombines TRBV5-1 with TRBJ2-1, with 9 bases lining up with TRBD1. Losses at the gene ends were 3 bases for V and 4 bases for J; bases not matched to a gene: 8. Per germline, CDR1 SGHRS and CDR2 YFSETQ. The CDR3 loop spans 16 amino acids. Variable domain in full (rest from reference TRBV5-1 and TRBJ2-1): KAGVTQTPRYLIKTRGQQVTLSCSPISGHRSVSWYQQTPGQGLQFLFEYFSETQRNKGNFPGRFSGRQFSNSRSEMNVSTLELGDSALYLCASSWGQGSSYNEQFFGPGTRLTVL.

This clonotype was recorded many times. The V gene is TRBV20-1, the J gene TRBJ2-3; D remains ambiguous. V was clipped by 6 bases and J by 1 base, with 8 bases between them. Per germline, CDR1 DFQATT and CDR2 SNEGSKA (reference sequence). This CDR3 is built from 12 residues. In DNA, the CDR3 is TGCAGTGCCGAAAGGGGCACAGATACGCAGTATTTT. Protein sequence: CSAERGTDTQYF.

This clonotype was seen at least ten times. This chain links TRBV3-1 with TRBJ2-3; D may be TRBD2 (5 bases). This CDR3 has 16 amino acids. Germline lookup yields CDR1 LGHDT and CDR2 YNNKEL (reference sequence). V lost 1 base and J lost 4, with 15 bases in between. Written as DNA, the CDR3 is TGTGCCAGCAGCCAAGTCGGGAAAAAACTCCCAGATACGCAGTATTTT. Protein: CASSQVGKKLPDTQYF.

This clonotype was observed many times. The CDR3 region has the DNA TGTGCCAGCAGCTTAGCGACCAAGGGGACCCAGTACTTC. Protein: CASSLATKGTQYF. The chain recombines TRBV7-2 with TRBJ2-5, with D uncertain. Germline assignment: CDR1 SGHTA and CDR2 FQGNSA. V lost 0 bases and J lost 7, with 9 bases in between. The CDR3 consists of 13 residues.

Ten or more counts support this clonotype. The V gene is TRBV12-3 or TRBV12-4, the J gene TRBJ2-3, with TRBD1 matching 8 bases. The V segment lost 3 bases and the J segment 3 bases; nucleotides outside the gene matches: 8. The CDR3 sequence is 16 residues long. The CDR3 sequence is CASSFSVQGATDTQYF. The CDR3 bases are TGTGCCAGCAGTTTTTCAGTGCAGGGGGCAACAGATACGCAGTATTTT.

This sequence joins TRBV20-1 and TRBJ2-5, with TRBD1 matching over 9 bases. V lost 8 bases to trimming and J lost 5 bases; unmatched junction nucleotides: 3. The germline gives CDR1 DFQATT, CDR2 SNEGSKA (reference sequence). The length of the CDR3 is 11 residues. The CDR3 DNA reads TGCAGTATTGACAGGGGGGAGACCCAGTACTTC. It codes for CSIDRGETQYF.

The chain is built from TRBV10-2 and TRBJ2-7, with D tentatively TRBD1 or TRBD2 (6 bases each). This CDR3 contains 12 residues. V lost 4 bases and J lost 5, with 9 bases in between. The germline gives CDR1 WSHSY, CDR2 SAAADI. DNA for the CDR3: TGCGCCAGCAGTGGGGGGGCAGACGAGCAGTACTTC. Translated, it gives CASSGGADEQYF.